This T cell receptor (beta chain) was sequenced during a study of blood T cell repertoires in COVID-19. Study-wide context: Acute and convalescent COVID-19 samples came from the United States, Italy and Spain. PBMCs, B-cell-depleted T cells, or T cells were the source of the cDNA or gDNA that made up the material.

In the original processing: Counts of nucleated cells, estimated from reference gene primer amplification, were obtained. Some clones are missing from TCRdb's copy, which holds only in-frame ones; the method was immunoSEQ multiplex PCR. That table supplies the V and J calls and clone size; D and trimming were determined from the DNA. The sample records about 300,000 clones, about 90% being singletons. This CDR3 is 16 amino acids long. Germline loops: CDR1 MNHEY, CDR2 SVGAGI. The junction had 10 bases not matched to a gene; V was cut back by 2 bases and J by 4 bases. The sequence was collected from a man younger than 35 with active or convalescent COVID-19. Source material: peripheral blood. The gene calls are TRBV6-5 and TRBJ1-2; the match to TRBD1 covers 7 bases. The CDR3 reads CASSYLDRAYGYGYTF. The CDR3 DNA follows: TGTGCCAGCAGTTACCTAGACAGGGCGTACGGCTATGGCTACACCTTC.